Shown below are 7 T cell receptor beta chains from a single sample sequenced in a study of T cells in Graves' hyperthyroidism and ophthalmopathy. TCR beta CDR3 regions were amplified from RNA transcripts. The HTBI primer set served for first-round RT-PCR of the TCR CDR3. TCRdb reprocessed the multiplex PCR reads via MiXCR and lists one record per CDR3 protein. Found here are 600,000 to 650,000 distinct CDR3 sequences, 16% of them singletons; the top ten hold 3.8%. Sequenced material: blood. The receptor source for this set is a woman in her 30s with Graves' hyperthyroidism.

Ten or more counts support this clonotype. The CDR3 sequence: CASSLQQSLEQYF. CDR3 bases: TGTGCCAGCAGCTTACAACAGAGCCTGGAGCAGTACTTC. This chain uses TRBV7-2 with TRBJ2-7; D remains unclear. The V end was cut by 2 bases, the J end by 7 bases, with 12 bases between. The CDR3 length is 13 residues. The germline V gene encodes CDR1 SGHTA and CDR2 FQGNSA. The full variable domain, with the rest looked up from reference TRBV7-2 and TRBJ2-7, is GAGVSQSPSNKVTEKGKDVELRCDPISGHTALYWYRQSLGQGLEFLIYFQGNSAPDKSGLPSDRFSAERTGGSVSTLTIQRTQQEDSAVYLCASSLQQSLEQYFGPGTRLTVT.

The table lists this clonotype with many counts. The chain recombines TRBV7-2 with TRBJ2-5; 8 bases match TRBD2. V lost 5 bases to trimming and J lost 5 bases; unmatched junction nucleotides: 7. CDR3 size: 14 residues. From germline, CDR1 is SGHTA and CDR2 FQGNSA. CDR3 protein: CASSLGSGTETQYF. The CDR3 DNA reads TGTGCCAGCAGCCTCGGTAGCGGGACCGAGACCCAGTACTTC.

The CDR3, as DNA: TGCGCCAGCAGTTCACGACACTTGAACACTGAAGCTTTCTTT. Translation gives CASSSRHLNTEAFF. The chain combines TRBV5-1 with TRBJ1-1; no clear D. The V gene lost 5 bases and the J gene lost 0 bases, with 11 bases spanning the gap. Germline loops: CDR1 SGHRS, CDR2 YFSETQ. The CDR3 is 14 amino acids.

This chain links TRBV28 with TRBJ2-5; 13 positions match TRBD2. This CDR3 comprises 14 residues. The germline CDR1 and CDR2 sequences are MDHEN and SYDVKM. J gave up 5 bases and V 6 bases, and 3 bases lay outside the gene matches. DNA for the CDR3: TGTGCCAGCAGACTAGCGGGAGGGCGGGAGACCCAGTACTTC. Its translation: CASRLAGGRETQYF.

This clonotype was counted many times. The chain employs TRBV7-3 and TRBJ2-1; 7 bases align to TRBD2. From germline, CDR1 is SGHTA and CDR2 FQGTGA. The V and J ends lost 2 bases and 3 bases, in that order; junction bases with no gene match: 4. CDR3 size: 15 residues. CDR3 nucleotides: TGTGCCAGCAGCTTATCCCGGGGGGTCTACAATGAGCAGTTCTTC. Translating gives CASSLSRGVYNEQFF. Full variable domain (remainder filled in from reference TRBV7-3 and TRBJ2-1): GAGVSQTPSNKVTEKGKYVELRCDPISGHTALYWYRQSLGQGPEFLIYFQGTGAADDSGLPNDRFFAVRPEGSVSTLKIQRTERGDSAVYLCASSLSRGVYNEQFFGPGTRLTVL.

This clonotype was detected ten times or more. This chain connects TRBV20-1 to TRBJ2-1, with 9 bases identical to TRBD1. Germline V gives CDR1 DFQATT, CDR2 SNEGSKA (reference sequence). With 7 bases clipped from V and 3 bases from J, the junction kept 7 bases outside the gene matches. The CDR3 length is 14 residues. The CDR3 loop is CSVSGTGFYNEQFF. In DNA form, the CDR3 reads TGCAGTGTTTCCGGGACAGGGTTCTACAATGAGCAGTTCTTC.

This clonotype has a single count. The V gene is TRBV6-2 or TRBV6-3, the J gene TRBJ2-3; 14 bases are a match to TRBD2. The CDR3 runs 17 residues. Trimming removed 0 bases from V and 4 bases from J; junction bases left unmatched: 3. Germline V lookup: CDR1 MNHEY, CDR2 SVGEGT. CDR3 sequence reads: CASSYSRTSGRSDTQYF. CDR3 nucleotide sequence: TGTGCCAGCAGTTACTCACGGACTAGCGGGAGGTCAGATACGCAGTATTTT.